This is a list of T cell receptor beta chains from one sample in a study of T cell responses to AZD1222 COVID-19 vaccine. Sequencing was performed with immunoSEQ multiplex PCR; in TCRdb, only in-frame clones are kept and a portion is missing. Here the sample spans around 110,000 clones, more than 85% being singletons. The material sequenced was peripheral blood, taken on day 0 of AZD1222 vaccination. These receptors came from an adult in good health. Each CDR3 is given with its conserved first and last residue. The D gene is left open where the match is weak. Rows give clone size only sometimes, using once, few, many, or a class for an expanded clone.

D,length,J,size,V,CDR3,DNA
.,13,TRBJ1-1,.,TRBV5-1,CASSSRVGTEAFF,TGCGCCAGCAGCTCCAGGGTTGGCACTGAAGCTTTCTTT
.,16,TRBJ2-3,.,TRBV7-8,CASSSRAGLQGDTQYF,TGTGCCAGCAGCTCCCGGGCGGGGTTGCAGGGAGATACGCAGTATTTT
.,13,TRBJ1-2,.,TRBV11-2,CASSLDPSRGYTF,TGTGCCAGCAGCTTAGACCCGAGCAGGGGTTACACCTTC
.,11,TRBJ1-2,once,TRBV20-1,CSASGVPGYTF,TGCAGTGCTAGCGGGGTCCCTGGCTACACCTTC
.,15,TRBJ1-1,.,TRBV15,CATSKVIGMNTEAFF,TGTGCCACCAGCAAAGTAATAGGCATGAACACTGAAGCTTTCTTT
.,13,TRBJ1-1,.,TRBV6-5,CASRVQVSQEAFF,TGTGCCAGCAGAGTACAGGTCTCGCAAGAAGCTTTCTTT
.,11,TRBJ1-2,.,TRBV6-6,CASSYQGGYTF,TGTGCCAGCAGCTACCAGGGTGGCTACACCTTC
.,13,TRBJ2-7,.,TRBV5-1,CASSWTGSYEQYF,TGCGCCAGCAGCTGGACGGGTTCCTACGAGCAGTACTTC
.,13,TRBJ2-1,.,TRBV7-9,CASRPREDNEQFF,TGTGCCAGTCGGCCGAGGGAGGACAATGAGCAGTTCTTC
TRBD2,15,TRBJ2-1,.,TRBV18,CASSPGTSAYNEQFF,TGTGCCAGCTCACCAGGGACTAGCGCGTACAATGAGCAGTTCTTC
.,14,TRBJ2-5,.,TRBV19,CASSIGGLVETQYF,TGTGCCAGTAGTATAGGGGGGCTAGTTGAGACCCAGTACTTC
TRBD2,14,TRBJ2-3,.,TRBV11-2,CASLLAGGTDTQYF,TGTGCCAGCTTACTAGCGGGAGGCACAGATACGCAGTATTTT
TRBD1,15,TRBJ2-2,.,TRBV28,CASRSTGVNTGELFF,TGTGCCAGCAGATCCACAGGGGTGAACACCGGGGAGCTGTTTTTT
TRBD1,16,TRBJ1-5,.,TRBV19,CASSILQGAGNQPQHF,TGTGCCAGTAGTATCCTCCAGGGGGCAGGCAATCAGCCCCAGCATTTT
TRBD2,16,TRBJ2-2,.,TRBV7-6,CASSPQVLAGSGELFF,TGTGCCAGCAGCCCTCAGGTCCTAGCGGGTTCGGGGGAGCTGTTTTTT
TRBD1,16,TRBJ1-3,.,TRBV27,CASSASPDRAGNTIYF,TGTGCCAGCAGTGCCAGCCCCGACAGGGCTGGAAACACCATATATTTT
.,16,TRBJ1-5,once,TRBV28,CASSLYQGASNQPQHF,TGTGCCAGCAGCCTATACCAGGGCGCAAGCAATCAGCCCCAGCATTTT
TRBD1,16,TRBJ2-1,.,TRBV18,CASSQTGGAVDNEQFF,TGTGCCAGCTCACAAACAGGGGGCGCGGTAGACAATGAGCAGTTCTTC
.,15,TRBJ1-5,.,TRBV4-1,CASSQTGLSFSPQHF,TGCGCCAGCAGCCAAACAGGATTATCATTTTCGCCCCAGCATTTT
.,15,TRBJ1-3,.,TRBV3-1/TRBV3-2,CASSRGLRTGNTIYF,TGTGCCAGCAGCCGAGGGCTCAGGACTGGAAACACCATATATTTT
.,17,TRBJ2-2,.,TRBV5-1,CASSWSPGQANTGELFF,TGCGCCAGCAGCTGGTCCCCGGGACAAGCAAACACCGGGGAGCTGTTTTTT
TRBD2,17,TRBJ2-3,.,TRBV24-1,CATSESPGGGRRDTQYF,TGTGCCACCAGTGAATCCCCTGGGGGAGGGAGGCGGGATACGCAGTATTTT
.,13,TRBJ1-2,.,TRBV7-8,CASSQGFSYGYTF,TGTGCCAGCAGTCAGGGTTTCAGCTATGGCTACACCTTC
TRBD1,14,TRBJ2-7,.,TRBV25-1,CASSENYRGYEQYF,TGTGCCAGCAGTGAAAATTACAGGGGTTACGAGCAGTACTTC
TRBD1,15,TRBJ1-4,.,TRBV7-8,CASSLQGATNEKLFF,TGTGCCAGCAGCTTACAGGGGGCAACTAATGAAAAACTGTTTTTT
TRBD1,13,TRBJ1-2,few,TRBV18,CASSPGQGSGYTF,TGTGCCAGCTCACCAGGACAGGGGTCGGGCTACACCTTC
.,12,TRBJ2-7,.,TRBV2,CASSEARLALYF,TGTGCCAGCAGTGAAGCGCGGCTAGCGCTGTACTTC
.,16,TRBJ1-1,once,TRBV4-1,CASSQEWREVGTEAFF,TGCGCCAGCAGCCAAGAATGGAGGGAGGTCGGCACTGAAGCTTTCTTT
.,17,TRBJ2-2,.,TRBV21-1,CASFLTGGTFDTGELFF,TGTGCCAGCTTTCTAACAGGGGGAACGTTCGACACCGGGGAGCTGTTTTTT
.,14,TRBJ2-7,.,TRBV14,CASRQNTNHPEQYF,TGTGCCAGCAGACAGAATACAAATCATCCCGAGCAGTACTTC
.,15,TRBJ1-3,.,TRBV10-2,CASGEGGYSGNTIYF,TGCGCCAGCGGGGAGGGCGGCTACTCTGGAAACACCATATATTTT
TRBD1,15,TRBJ1-5,.,TRBV27,CASSREGQTYQPQHF,TGTGCCAGCAGTAGAGAGGGACAGACCTATCAGCCCCAGCATTTT
.,12,TRBJ2-1,.,TRBV20-1,CSASPSRDEQFF,TGCAGTGCTAGTCCTAGTAGAGATGAGCAGTTCTTC
.,12,TRBJ1-5,.,TRBV12-3/TRBV12-4,CASSLGGPPQHF,TGTGCCAGCAGTTTGGGGGGACCGCCCCAGCATTTT
.,12,TRBJ1-1,.,TRBV28,CASSFSGTEAFF,TGTGCCAGCAGTTTTTCAGGCACTGAAGCTTTCTTT
.,15,TRBJ2-1,.,TRBV5-1,CASTPDLRDYNEQFF,TGCGCCAGCACCCCGGACTTAAGGGACTACAATGAGCAGTTCTTC
.,13,TRBJ1-1,.,TRBV7-6,CASSHWGDGEAFF,TGTGCCAGCAGCCATTGGGGTGACGGTGAAGCTTTCTTT
TRBD2,16,TRBJ2-3,.,TRBV24-1,CATSDGASGFTDTQYF,TGTGCCACCAGTGATGGGGCTAGCGGTTTCACAGATACGCAGTATTTT
.,12,TRBJ1-2,.,TRBV25-1,CASKKGLDGYTF,TGTGCCAGCAAGAAGGGGTTAGACGGCTACACCTTC
.,13,TRBJ2-2,.,TRBV2,CASRTGNTGELFF,TGTGCCAGCAGGACAGGGAACACCGGGGAGCTGTTTTTT